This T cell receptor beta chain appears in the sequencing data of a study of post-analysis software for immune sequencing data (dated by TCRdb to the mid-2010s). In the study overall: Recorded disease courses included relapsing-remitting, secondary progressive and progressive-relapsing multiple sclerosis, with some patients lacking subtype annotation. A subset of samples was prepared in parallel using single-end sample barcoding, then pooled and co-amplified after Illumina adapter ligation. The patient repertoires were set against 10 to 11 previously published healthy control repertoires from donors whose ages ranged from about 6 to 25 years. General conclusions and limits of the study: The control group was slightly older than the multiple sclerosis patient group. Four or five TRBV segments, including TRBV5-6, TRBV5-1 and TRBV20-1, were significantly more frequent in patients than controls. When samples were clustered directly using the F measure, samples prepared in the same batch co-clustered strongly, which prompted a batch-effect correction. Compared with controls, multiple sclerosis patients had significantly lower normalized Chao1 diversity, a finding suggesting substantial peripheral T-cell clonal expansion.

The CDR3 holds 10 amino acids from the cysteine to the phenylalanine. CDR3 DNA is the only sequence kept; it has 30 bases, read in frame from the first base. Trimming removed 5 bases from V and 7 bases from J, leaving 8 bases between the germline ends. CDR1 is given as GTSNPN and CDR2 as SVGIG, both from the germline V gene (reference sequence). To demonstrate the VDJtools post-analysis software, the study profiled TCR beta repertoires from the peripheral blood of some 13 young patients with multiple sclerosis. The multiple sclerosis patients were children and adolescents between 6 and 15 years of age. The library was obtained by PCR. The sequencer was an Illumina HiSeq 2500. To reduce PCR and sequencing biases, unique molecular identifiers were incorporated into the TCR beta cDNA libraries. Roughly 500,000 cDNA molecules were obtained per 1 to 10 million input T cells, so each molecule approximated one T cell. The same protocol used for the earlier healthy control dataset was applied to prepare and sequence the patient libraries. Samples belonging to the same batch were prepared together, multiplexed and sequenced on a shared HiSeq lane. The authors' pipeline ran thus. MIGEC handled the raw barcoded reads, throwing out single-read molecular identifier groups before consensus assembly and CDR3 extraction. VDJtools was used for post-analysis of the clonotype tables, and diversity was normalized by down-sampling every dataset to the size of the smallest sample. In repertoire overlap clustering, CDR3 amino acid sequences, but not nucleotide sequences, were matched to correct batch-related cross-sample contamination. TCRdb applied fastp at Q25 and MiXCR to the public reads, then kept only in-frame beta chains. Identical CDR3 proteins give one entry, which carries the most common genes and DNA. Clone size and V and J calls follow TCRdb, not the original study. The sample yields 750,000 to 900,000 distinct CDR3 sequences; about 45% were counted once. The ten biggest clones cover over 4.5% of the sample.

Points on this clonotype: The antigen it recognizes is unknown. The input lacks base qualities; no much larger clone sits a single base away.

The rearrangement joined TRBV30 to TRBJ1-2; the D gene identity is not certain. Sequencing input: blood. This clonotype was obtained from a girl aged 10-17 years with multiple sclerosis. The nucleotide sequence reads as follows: TGTGCCTGGGCGCGGGGTGGCTACACCTTC. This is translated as CAWARGGYTF.